The 3 T cell receptor beta chains below all came from one sample that was sequenced in a study of T cell responses to AZD1222 COVID-19 vaccine. The protocol was immunoSEQ multiplex PCR, while the TCRdb copy is restricted to in-frame clones and leaves out a portion. The table lists under 200,000 clones, more than 70% of them singletons. Sequencing used peripheral blood, obtained 28 days after the second AZD1222 dose. The receptors stem from an adult who received the AZD1222 COVID-19 vaccine.

This chain joins TRBV28 and TRBJ2-1; 7 nucleotides agree with TRBD1. After removal of 5 bases from V and 10 bases from J, the junction contained 17 bases not matched to a gene. Germline V lookup: CDR1 MDHEN, CDR2 SYDVKM. This CDR3 has 16 amino acids. This CDR3 reads CASSAQPGQRKIEQFF. The CDR3 DNA follows: TGTGCCAGCAGTGCCCAACCGGGACAGCGAAAAATAGAGCAGTTCTTC.

Only one count was recorded for this clone. The chain carries TRBV3-1 (or the pseudogene TRBV3-2) and TRBJ1-4; no definite D call. Germline values: CDR1 LGHDT, CDR2 YNNKEL (reference sequence). The CDR3 is 16 residues long. Trimming took 6 bases from V and 1 from J, leaving 15 bases between them. This chain's CDR3 is CASRTVELETNEKLFF. In nucleotides, the CDR3 is TGTGCCAGCAGGACGGTTGAGCTTGAAACTAATGAAAAACTGTTTTTT.

The CDR3: CASSVGWGGSGNTIYF. As DNA, the CDR3 is TGTGCCAGCAGCGTAGGATGGGGCGGGTCTGGAAACACCATATATTTT. V usage is TRBV9 and J usage is TRBJ1-3; tentatively, D is TRBD1 (5 bases). CDR3 length: 16 amino acids. V lost 0 bases and J lost 1, with 11 bases in between. Germline V lookup: CDR1 SGDLS, CDR2 YYNGEE.